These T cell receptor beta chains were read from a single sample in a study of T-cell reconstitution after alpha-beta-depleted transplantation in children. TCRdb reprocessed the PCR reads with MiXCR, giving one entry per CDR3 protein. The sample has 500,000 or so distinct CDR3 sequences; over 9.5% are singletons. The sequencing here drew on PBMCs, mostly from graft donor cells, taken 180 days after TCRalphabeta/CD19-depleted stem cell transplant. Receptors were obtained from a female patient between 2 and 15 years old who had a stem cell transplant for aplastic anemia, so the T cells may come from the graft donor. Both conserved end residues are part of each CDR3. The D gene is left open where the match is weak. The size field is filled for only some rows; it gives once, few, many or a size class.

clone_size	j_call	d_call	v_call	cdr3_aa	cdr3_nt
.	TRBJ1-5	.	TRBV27	CASSPDFGSLSNQPQHF	TGTGCCAGCAGTCCGGACTTCGGCAGTCTCAGCAATCAGCCCCAGCATTTT
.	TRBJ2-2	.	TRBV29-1	CSVEGENTGELFF	TGCAGCGTTGAGGGGGAGAACACCGGGGAGCTGTTTTTT
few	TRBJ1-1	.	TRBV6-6	CASSFRGAEAFF	TGTGCCAGCAGTTTTAGGGGGGCTGAAGCTTTCTTT
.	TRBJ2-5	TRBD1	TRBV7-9	CASSLARTGKETQYF	TGTGCCAGCAGCTTAGCCCGGACAGGGAAAGAGACCCAGTACTTC
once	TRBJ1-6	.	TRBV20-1	CSASWESYNSPLHF	TGCAGTGCTAGTTGGGAATCCTATAATTCACCCCTCCACTTT
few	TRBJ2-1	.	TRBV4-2	CASSQLGLVSNEQFF	TGTGCCAGCAGCCAACTGGGACTGGTGAGCAATGAGCAGTTCTTC
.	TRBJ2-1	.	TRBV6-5	CASSYAGVRYNEQFF	TGTGCCAGCAGTTACGCCGGGGTGCGGTACAATGAGCAGTTCTTC
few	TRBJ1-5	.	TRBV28	CASSFSQGTGNQPQHF	TGTGCCAGCAGTTTTTCGCAGGGGACTGGCAATCAGCCCCAGCATTTT
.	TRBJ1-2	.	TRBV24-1	CATGTHYGYTF	TGTGCCACCGGGACGCATTATGGCTACACCTTC
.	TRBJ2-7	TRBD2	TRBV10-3	CATETSRPYEQYF	TGTGCCACCGAGACTAGCCGACCCTACGAGCAGTACTTC
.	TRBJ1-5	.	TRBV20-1	CSARDRGSTNQPQHF	TGCAGTGCTAGAGATCGCGGTTCCACGAATCAGCCCCAGCATTTT
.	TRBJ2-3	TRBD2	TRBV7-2	CASSLAPFAGGLTDTQYF	TGTGCCAGCAGCTTAGCGCCGTTCGCGGGAGGGCTCACAGATACGCAGTATTTT
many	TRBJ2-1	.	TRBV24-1	CATSDFRDRGPWASGRENEQFF	TGTGCCACCAGTGATTTTAGGGACAGGGGGCCTTGGGCTAGCGGGAGGGAAAATGAGCAGTTCTTC
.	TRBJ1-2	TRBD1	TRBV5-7	CASSFFYRGRLGGYTF	TGTGCCAGCAGCTTTTTTTACAGGGGGCGCCTAGGTGGCTACACCTTC
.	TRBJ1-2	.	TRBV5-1	CASSHLAGTWGNYGYTF	TGCGCCAGCAGCCATCTGGCGGGGACTTGGGGGAACTATGGCTACACCTTC
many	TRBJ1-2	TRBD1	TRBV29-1	CSVDRAGQPSYGYTF	TGCAGCGTTGATCGTGCGGGACAGCCTTCCTATGGCTACACCTTC
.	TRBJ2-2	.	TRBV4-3	CASSQERQGPNTGELFF	TGCGCCAGCAGCCAAGAGAGGCAGGGGCCGAACACCGGGGAGCTGTTTTTT
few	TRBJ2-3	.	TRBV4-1	CASSQGGGRGDTQYF	TGCGCCAGCAGCCAGGGGGGCGGACGTGGAGATACGCAGTATTTT
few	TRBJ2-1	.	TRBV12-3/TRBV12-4	CASSPPGRVNEQFF	TGTGCCAGCAGCCCACCCGGACGAGTCAATGAGCAGTTCTTC
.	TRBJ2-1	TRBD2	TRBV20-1	CSDSGRYNEQFF	TGCAGTGATAGCGGGAGATACAATGAGCAGTTCTTC
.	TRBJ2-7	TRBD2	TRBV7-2	CASSQGLAGTGEQYF	TGTGCCAGCAGTCAGGGGCTAGCGGGCACGGGGGAGCAGTACTTC
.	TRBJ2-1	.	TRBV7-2	CASSLPLLVYHEQFF	TGTGCCAGCAGCTTACCGCTACTAGTCTATCATGAGCAGTTCTTC
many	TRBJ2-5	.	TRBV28	CASSLSQASGGTQYF	TGTGCCAGCAGTTTATCACAGGCGAGTGGGGGGACCCAGTACTTC
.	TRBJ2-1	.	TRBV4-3	CASSQGGDYNEQFF	TGCGCCAGCAGCCAAGGGGGCGACTACAATGAGCAGTTCTTC
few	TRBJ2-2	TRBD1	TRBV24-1	CATSDWTGDGTGELFF	TGTGCCACCAGTGATTGGACAGGGGACGGCACCGGGGAGCTGTTTTTT
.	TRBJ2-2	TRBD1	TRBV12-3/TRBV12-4	CASRSGQGRTGELFF	TGTGCCAGCAGATCTGGACAGGGGAGGACCGGGGAGCTGTTTTTT
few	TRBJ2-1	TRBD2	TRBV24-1	CATSDPPFGGGWSSYNEQFF	TGTGCCACCAGTGATCCGCCCTTTGGGGGAGGGTGGAGCTCCTACAATGAGCAGTTCTTC
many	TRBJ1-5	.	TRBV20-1	CSASRDPNQPQHF	TGCAGTGCTAGCCGGGACCCCAATCAGCCCCAGCATTTT